This T cell receptor beta chain was documented in a study of CD4+ T cells in melanoma. Study outcomes and limitations: A reported correlation linked neoantigen-specific CD4+ T cells to CD8+, macrophage and B cell function. In melanoma, neoantigen-specific CD4+ T cells reportedly differed in differentiation state.

Worth noting for this clone: Its specificity is unknown.

V lost 4 bases, J lost 7 bases, and 13 bases stayed unmatched. From germline, CDR1 is SGHRS and CDR2 YFSETQ. The CDR3 has 15 amino acids. Clones were read by immunoSEQ multiplex PCR, and TCRdb kept only the in-frame ones, dropping some. The sample holds 110,000 to 150,000 clones, roughly 91% seen once. The chain employs TRBV5-1 and TRBJ1-2, with 7 bases identical to TRBD1. This TCR came from a human donor with melanoma. As DNA, the CDR3 is TGCGCCAGCAGCCAGGGGCGCGTAGGGGGCCCTGGCTACACCTTC. Translated, it gives CASSQGRVGGPGYTF.